The rows below give T cell receptor beta chains drawn from one sample of a study of T cell responses to AZD1222 COVID-19 vaccine. Method: immunoSEQ multiplex PCR; TCRdb's copy keeps in-frame clones and lacks some. The sample carries over 100,000 clones, 86% recorded once. This material consisted of peripheral blood, taken 28 days after the second dose of the MenACWY control vaccine. The receptors stem from an adult who received the MenACWY meningococcal vaccine as a control. Both conserved end residues are part of each CDR3. The order of the fields is D gene, V gene, clone size, J gene, CDR3 protein, CDR3 DNA. D genes are given only for firm matches. The listing skips clone size in some rows; elsewhere it reads once, few, many or a size class.

d_gene: TRBD1
v_gene: TRBV5-1
abundance: -
j_gene: TRBJ1-1
CDR3aa: CASSPRQGAIGTEAFF
CDR3nt: TGCGCCAGCAGCCCCAGACAGGGGGCGATAGGAACTGAAGCTTTCTTT

d_gene: -
v_gene: TRBV21-1
abundance: -
j_gene: TRBJ1-3
CDR3aa: CASSNGRWLTHRGAGNTIYF
CDR3nt: TGTGCCAGCAGCAACGGGCGATGGTTGACCCACCGGGGAGCTGGAAACACCATATATTTT

d_gene: TRBD1
v_gene: TRBV5-6
abundance: -
j_gene: TRBJ1-2
CDR3aa: CASSLGVDRDPFTTYGYTF
CDR3nt: TGTGCCAGCAGCTTGGGGGTGGACAGGGACCCCTTCACCACCTATGGCTACACCTTC

d_gene: -
v_gene: TRBV5-6
abundance: -
j_gene: TRBJ1-1
CDR3aa: CASSLGVMRGAGPILFF
CDR3nt: TGTGCCAGCAGCTTGGGGGTGATGAGGGGGGCCGGCCCTATCCTTTTCTTT

d_gene: TRBD2
v_gene: TRBV2
abundance: -
j_gene: TRBJ2-2
CDR3aa: CASTFSAGAAGELFF
CDR3nt: TGTGCCAGCACCTTCTCAGCGGGGGCGGCCGGGGAGCTGTTTTTT

d_gene: -
v_gene: TRBV7-2
abundance: -
j_gene: TRBJ2-7
CDR3aa: CASSLASGTSLYEQYF
CDR3nt: TGTGCCAGCAGCTTAGCGTCGGGGACAAGTCTCTACGAGCAGTACTTC

d_gene: -
v_gene: TRBV3-1/TRBV3-2
abundance: -
j_gene: TRBJ1-6
CDR3aa: CASSQVARTSPLHF
CDR3nt: TGTGCCAGCAGCCAAGTCGCCAGGACTTCACCCCTCCACTTT

d_gene: -
v_gene: TRBV11-2
abundance: -
j_gene: TRBJ1-6
CDR3aa: CASEFLGGYNSPLHF
CDR3nt: TGTGCCAGCGAATTCTTGGGGGGTTATAATTCACCCCTCCACTTT

d_gene: -
v_gene: TRBV19
abundance: -
j_gene: TRBJ1-1
CDR3aa: CASSIVGSLGRLGTEAFF
CDR3nt: TGTGCCAGTAGTATAGTAGGGAGCTTAGGTCGACTGGGCACTGAAGCTTTCTTT

d_gene: TRBD1
v_gene: TRBV6-2/TRBV6-3
abundance: -
j_gene: TRBJ2-7
CDR3aa: CASSYGDRSSYEQYF
CDR3nt: TGTGCCAGCAGTTACGGGGACAGAAGCTCCTACGAGCAGTACTTC

d_gene: -
v_gene: TRBV7-6
abundance: -
j_gene: TRBJ1-1
CDR3aa: CASSAQRNTEAFF
CDR3nt: TGTGCCAGCAGCGCACAAAGGAACACTGAAGCTTTCTTT

d_gene: TRBD1
v_gene: TRBV5-1
abundance: few
j_gene: TRBJ2-1
CDR3aa: CASSTTQTGGKSNEQFF
CDR3nt: TGCGCCAGCAGCACGACCCAGACAGGGGGCAAGTCCAATGAGCAGTTCTTC

d_gene: TRBD1
v_gene: TRBV5-1
abundance: once
j_gene: TRBJ1-4
CDR3aa: CASSLVRGRQEKLFF
CDR3nt: TGCGCCAGCAGCTTGGTCAGGGGGCGTCAAGAAAAACTGTTTTTT

d_gene: -
v_gene: TRBV12-3/TRBV12-4
abundance: -
j_gene: TRBJ1-1
CDR3aa: CASSLGPHTEAFF
CDR3nt: TGTGCCAGCAGTTTAGGTCCACACACTGAAGCTTTCTTT

d_gene: -
v_gene: TRBV5-6
abundance: -
j_gene: TRBJ1-6
CDR3aa: CASSLGGFFYNSPLHF
CDR3nt: TGTGCCAGCAGCTTGGGGGGGTTCTTCTATAATTCACCCCTCCACTTT

d_gene: TRBD2
v_gene: TRBV7-6
abundance: -
j_gene: TRBJ2-3
CDR3aa: CASSLALAGGLEADTQYF
CDR3nt: TGTGCCAGCAGCTTAGCCCTAGCGGGGGGGCTAGAGGCAGATACGCAGTATTTT

d_gene: -
v_gene: TRBV3-1/TRBV3-2
abundance: -
j_gene: TRBJ2-5
CDR3aa: CASSQDIFGRQETQYF
CDR3nt: TGTGCCAGCAGCCAAGATATTTTCGGCAGACAAGAGACCCAGTACTTC

d_gene: -
v_gene: TRBV28
abundance: once
j_gene: TRBJ1-5
CDR3aa: CASSLHSQGYQPQHF
CDR3nt: TGTGCCAGCAGTTTACATAGCCAGGGGTATCAGCCCCAGCATTTT

d_gene: -
v_gene: TRBV2
abundance: -
j_gene: TRBJ2-7
CDR3aa: CASRPGVQGYEQYF
CDR3nt: TGTGCCAGCAGGCCAGGGGTTCAGGGATACGAGCAGTACTTC

d_gene: -
v_gene: TRBV27
abundance: -
j_gene: TRBJ2-5
CDR3aa: CASSLWGRQGAETQYF
CDR3nt: TGTGCCAGCAGTTTATGGGGAAGGCAGGGAGCAGAGACCCAGTACTTC

d_gene: -
v_gene: TRBV20-1
abundance: once
j_gene: TRBJ1-1
CDR3aa: CSASNPGAANTEAFF
CDR3nt: TGCAGTGCTAGTAATCCGGGGGCGGCGAACACTGAAGCTTTCTTT

d_gene: -
v_gene: TRBV7-9
abundance: -
j_gene: TRBJ1-2
CDR3aa: CASSSAIRGNYGYTF
CDR3nt: TGTGCCAGCAGCTCGGCCATTAGGGGTAACTATGGCTACACCTTC

d_gene: -
v_gene: TRBV7-2
abundance: once
j_gene: TRBJ2-1
CDR3aa: CASSLEQGTNEQFF
CDR3nt: TGTGCCAGCAGCTTAGAGCAGGGGACGAATGAGCAGTTCTTC

d_gene: TRBD2
v_gene: TRBV3-1/TRBV3-2
abundance: -
j_gene: TRBJ2-3
CDR3aa: CASSSSGGASTSTDTQYF
CDR3nt: TGTGCCAGCAGTTCTAGCGGGGGGGCCTCCACTAGCACAGATACGCAGTATTTT

d_gene: TRBD1
v_gene: TRBV2
abundance: -
j_gene: TRBJ1-5
CDR3aa: CASNSQGAGQPQHF
CDR3nt: TGTGCCAGCAACTCTCAGGGGGCGGGTCAGCCCCAGCATTTT

d_gene: TRBD2
v_gene: TRBV11-2
abundance: -
j_gene: TRBJ2-3
CDR3aa: CASSPGGWSTDTQYF
CDR3nt: TGTGCCAGCAGCCCGGGGGGGTGGAGCACAGATACGCAGTATTTT

d_gene: -
v_gene: TRBV28
abundance: -
j_gene: TRBJ1-5
CDR3aa: CASSLRNQPQHF
CDR3nt: TGTGCCAGCAGTTTAAGGAATCAGCCCCAGCATTTT

d_gene: -
v_gene: TRBV6-2/TRBV6-3
abundance: -
j_gene: TRBJ2-2
CDR3aa: CASSLAENTGELFF
CDR3nt: TGTGCCAGCAGCCTGGCCGAGAACACCGGGGAGCTGTTTTTT

d_gene: TRBD1
v_gene: TRBV3-1/TRBV3-2
abundance: -
j_gene: TRBJ1-3
CDR3aa: CASSHPDRGKGANTIYF
CDR3nt: TGTGCCAGCAGCCACCCGGACAGGGGCAAGGGTGCAAACACCATATATTTT

d_gene: -
v_gene: TRBV24-1
abundance: -
j_gene: TRBJ2-4
CDR3aa: CATSMGGIQYF
CDR3nt: TGTGCCACCAGTATGGGTGGTATTCAGTACTTC

d_gene: -
v_gene: TRBV7-2
abundance: -
j_gene: TRBJ1-5
CDR3aa: CASSSRTNQPQHF
CDR3nt: TGTGCCAGCAGCTCTAGGACGAATCAGCCCCAGCATTTT

d_gene: -
v_gene: TRBV6-5
abundance: -
j_gene: TRBJ2-2
CDR3aa: CATSRQERAGELFF
CDR3nt: TGTGCCACCAGTCGGCAGGAGAGGGCCGGGGAGCTGTTTTTT